This is a list of T cell receptor beta chains from one sample in a study of long-term antiretroviral therapy in people with HIV. Clones were sequenced by immunoSEQ multiplex PCR, and TCRdb holds only the in-frame ones, with some missing. The profile shows 30,000 to 40,000 clones, roughly four fifths of them singletons. The sample consisted of unsorted PBMCs, taken 0.3 years after starting antiretroviral therapy. The source is a man aged 18-30 years with HIV. The CDR3 runs from the conserved cysteine through the conserved F or W. The order of the fields is V gene, clone size, D gene, J gene, CDR3 length, CDR3 protein, CDR3 DNA. The D gene is left open where the match is weak. Some rows have no size entry. The others give once, few or many, or a class for an expanded clone.

TRBV11-2	few	TRBD1	TRBJ1-4	17	CASSLGPGGTGNEKLFF	TGTGCCAGCAGCTTAGGACCGGGTGGGACAGGGAATGAAAAACTGTTTTTT
TRBV7-9	few	NA	TRBJ2-7	13	CASQPLGDHEQYF	TGTGCCAGCCAACCCTTGGGGGACCACGAGCAGTACTTC
TRBV7-2	NA	TRBD1	TRBJ1-1	15	CASSPGQGWNTEAFF	TGTGCCAGCAGCCCCGGACAGGGGTGGAACACTGAAGCTTTCTTT
TRBV27	NA	TRBD2	TRBJ2-1	13	CASSLGTSGEQFF	TGTGCCAGCAGTTTAGGGACTAGCGGGGAGCAGTTCTTC
TRBV21-1	few	NA	TRBJ2-5	16	CASSKSRQVIEETQYF	TGTGCCAGCAGCAAGTCACGACAGGTGATAGAAGAGACCCAGTACTTC
TRBV18	NA	TRBD2	TRBJ2-1	17	CASSPPVLGLAGLEQFF	TGTGCCAGCTCACCACCGGTTCTGGGACTAGCGGGCCTCGAGCAGTTCTTC
TRBV7-8	NA	NA	TRBJ1-1	15	CASSSTRGYTTEAFF	TGTGCCAGCAGCTCGACCCGGGGCTACACGACTGAAGCTTTCTTT
TRBV14	NA	NA	TRBJ1-1	13	CASRGPPNTEAFF	TGTGCCAGCAGAGGCCCTCCGAACACTGAAGCTTTCTTT
TRBV7-9	NA	TRBD1	TRBJ2-3	19	CASSLGRDSYQFSTDTQYF	TGTGCCAGCAGCTTAGGCCGGGACAGTTACCAATTTAGCACAGATACGCAGTATTTT
TRBV2	NA	NA	TRBJ2-7	13	CASSVLNSGEQYF	TGTGCCAGCAGCGTATTAAACAGTGGCGAGCAGTACTTC
TRBV5-5	NA	TRBD2	TRBJ2-7	14	CASSLTSGSYEQYF	TGTGCCAGCAGCTTGACTAGCGGGAGCTACGAGCAGTACTTC
TRBV5-6	few	NA	TRBJ1-5	16	CASSLAADTSNQPQHF	TGTGCCAGCAGCTTGGCGGCAGACACTAGCAATCAGCCCCAGCATTTT
TRBV11-2	NA	NA	TRBJ2-7	12	CASSLRRGEQYF	TGTGCCAGCAGCCTCCGACGTGGCGAGCAGTACTTC
TRBV27	NA	NA	TRBJ2-7	13	CASSRRNSYEQYF	TGTGCCAGCAGTCGCCGGAACTCCTACGAGCAGTACTTC
TRBV28	NA	NA	TRBJ1-2	14	CASSLGTGIDGYTF	TGTGCCAGCAGTTTGGGAACAGGGATAGATGGCTACACCTTC
TRBV27	NA	TRBD1	TRBJ2-5	17	CASSLSGQGAPRETQYF	TGTGCCAGCAGTTTATCGGGCCAGGGGGCGCCCCGGGAGACCCAGTACTTC
TRBV6-5	NA	TRBD1	TRBJ1-2	14	CASSAPRGLGGYTF	TGTGCCAGCAGTGCGCCCAGGGGGCTAGGTGGCTACACCTTC
TRBV7-9	NA	TRBD1	TRBJ2-7	15	CASSSYGTVSYEQYF	TGTGCCAGCAGCTCATATGGGACAGTCTCCTACGAGCAGTACTTC
TRBV11-2	few	TRBD1	TRBJ1-1	13	CASSLTGGTEAFF	TGTGCCAGCAGCCTAACAGGGGGCACTGAAGCTTTCTTT
TRBV7-8	NA	TRBD1	TRBJ1-2	15	CASSPGTGGGYGYTF	TGTGCCAGCAGCCCCGGGACAGGGGGCGGCTATGGCTACACCTTC
TRBV18	NA	NA	TRBJ1-1	13	CASSSSRDTEAFF	TGTGCCAGCTCCTCGTCCAGAGACACTGAAGCTTTCTTT
TRBV27	NA	TRBD2	TRBJ2-1	15	CASCTGTRNYNEQFF	TGTGCCAGCTGCACCGGGACTAGAAACTACAATGAGCAGTTCTTC
TRBV27	NA	TRBD1	TRBJ2-5	15	CASSFSGGLRETQYF	TGTGCCAGCAGTTTTTCAGGGGGCCTCCGGGAGACCCAGTACTTC
TRBV5-1	few	NA	TRBJ2-7	14	CASSRDGHHYEQYF	TGCGCCAGCAGCCGCGACGGGCACCACTACGAGCAGTACTTC
TRBV7-2	few	NA	TRBJ2-2	14	CASSLGVGSGELFF	TGTGCCAGCAGCTTAGGGGTCGGGTCCGGGGAGCTGTTTTTT
TRBV7-6	NA	NA	TRBJ2-6	17	CASSHGRRGGGANVLTF	TGTGCCAGCAGCCATGGCCGGCGGGGCGGTGGGGCCAACGTCCTGACTTTC
TRBV6-1	NA	TRBD1	TRBJ1-5	14	CASSAGTESSPQHF	TGTGCCAGCAGTGCCGGGACAGAAAGCTCGCCCCAGCATTTT
TRBV7-2	NA	TRBD2	TRBJ2-7	14	CASREQAGKIEQYF	TGTGCCAGCAGGGAACAAGCGGGGAAAATCGAGCAGTACTTC
TRBV9	NA	NA	TRBJ1-4	14	CASSVAGPNEKLFF	TGTGCCAGCAGCGTAGCGGGGCCAAATGAAAAACTGTTTTTT
TRBV7-8	NA	NA	TRBJ2-1	17	CASSLVYGGEKYNEQFF	TGTGCCAGCAGCTTAGTTTACGGCGGGGAGAAATACAATGAGCAGTTCTTC
TRBV9	NA	TRBD2	TRBJ2-3	16	CASSVAGRGATDTQYF	TGTGCCAGCAGCGTAGCGGGGCGGGGGGCGACAGATACGCAGTATTTT
TRBV4-2	NA	TRBD2	TRBJ2-7	14	CASSQGQRGDEQYF	TGTGCCAGCAGCCAAGGACAGCGGGGGGATGAGCAGTACTTC
TRBV7-2	NA	NA	TRBJ1-3	16	CASSLADWLSGNTIYF	TGTGCCAGCAGCTTAGCGGACTGGTTATCGGGAAACACCATATATTTT
TRBV28	few	TRBD1	TRBJ2-7	16	CASSQRTGGNPYEQYF	TGTGCCAGCAGTCAAAGAACAGGGGGGAACCCCTACGAGCAGTACTTC
TRBV5-1	NA	TRBD1	TRBJ1-3	14	CASGWGTGRNTIYF	TGCGCCAGCGGATGGGGGACAGGGAGAAACACCATATATTTT
TRBV19	NA	NA	TRBJ1-2	11	CASSRESGYTF	TGTGCCAGTAGTAGGGAGTCTGGCTACACCTTC
TRBV5-4	NA	TRBD2	TRBJ2-7	14	CASSPGGGYDEQYF	TGTGCCAGCAGCCCCGGGGGGGGGTACGACGAGCAGTACTTC
TRBV14	NA	TRBD1	TRBJ1-1	15	CASSQDDRADTEAFF	TGTGCCAGCAGCCAAGATGACAGGGCGGACACTGAAGCTTTCTTT
TRBV27	NA	NA	TRBJ2-5	13	CASSGQQEETQYF	TGTGCCAGCAGCGGACAGCAGGAAGAGACCCAGTACTTC
TRBV10-3	once	TRBD2	TRBJ2-1	15	CAIKGLAGGYNEQFF	TGTGCCATCAAAGGACTAGCGGGAGGGTACAATGAGCAGTTCTTC
TRBV7-2	NA	NA	TRBJ2-1	12	CASSLNYNEQFF	TGTGCCAGCAGCCTCAACTACAATGAGCAGTTCTTC
TRBV27	NA	TRBD1	TRBJ1-2	15	CASRLQGAQGYGYTF	TGTGCCAGCAGGCTACAGGGGGCGCAGGGGTATGGCTACACCTTC
TRBV11-2	NA	NA	TRBJ2-3	13	CASSLGGLDTQYF	TGTGCCAGCAGCTTAGGGGGGCTCGATACGCAGTATTTT
TRBV4-1	once	NA	TRBJ2-4	17	CASSFLLESPQKNIQYF	TGCGCCAGCAGCTTTCTACTGGAATCCCCACAGAAAAACATTCAGTACTTC
TRBV7-2	NA	NA	TRBJ2-7	13	CASSLGRGNEQYF	TGTGCCAGCAGCTTAGGCAGGGGAAACGAGCAGTACTTC
TRBV10-1	NA	TRBD2	TRBJ2-5	16	CASSEGSSGGQETQYF	TGCGCCAGCAGTGAGGGGTCTAGCGGGGGGCAAGAGACCCAGTACTTC
TRBV2	NA	NA	TRBJ1-5	13	CASSEGTVKPQHF	TGTGCCAGCAGTGAAGGGACGGTCAAGCCCCAGCATTTT
TRBV29-1	NA	TRBD1	TRBJ2-3	20	CSVDPRVQGEPPGRTDTQYF	TGCAGCGTTGATCCGCGTGTACAGGGGGAACCCCCCGGCCGCACAGATACGCAGTATTTT
TRBV2	NA	NA	TRBJ2-3	14	CASSDLTPTDTQYF	TGTGCCAGCAGTGACCTTACTCCCACAGATACGCAGTATTTT
TRBV6-5	NA	NA	TRBJ2-5	13	CASKGDVQETQYF	TGTGCCAGCAAGGGGGACGTACAAGAGACCCAGTACTTC
TRBV6-1	NA	NA	TRBJ2-3	15	CASSEAPPRISAQYF	TGTGCCAGCAGTGAAGCTCCACCTAGAATTAGTGCGCAGTATTTT
TRBV11-2	once	TRBD2	TRBJ2-1	19	CASSLGGSSRFSSYNEQFF	TGTGCCAGCAGCCTGGGGGGGTCTAGCCGATTCTCCTCCTACAATGAGCAGTTCTTC
TRBV10-3	NA	TRBD2	TRBJ2-7	16	CAISESLGLGVYEQYF	TGTGCCATCAGTGAGTCGCTCGGACTAGGCGTCTACGAGCAGTACTTC
TRBV19	once	NA	TRBJ2-7	14	CASSIGWPPYEQYF	TGTGCCAGTAGTATCGGGTGGCCCCCCTACGAGCAGTACTTC
TRBV7-8	NA	NA	TRBJ1-6	20	CASSLASGTPLNIYNSPLHF	TGTGCCAGCAGCTTAGCCAGTGGGACACCCCTTAATATCTATAATTCACCCCTCCACTTT
TRBV30	NA	NA	TRBJ2-5	14	CAWEIQGVQETQYF	TGTGCCTGGGAGATCCAGGGTGTTCAAGAGACCCAGTACTTC
TRBV10-3	NA	TRBD2	TRBJ2-1	18	CAISESLSGGGAENEQFF	TGTGCCATCAGTGAGTCCCTCTCGGGGGGGGGCGCCGAGAATGAGCAGTTCTTC
TRBV11-3	NA	NA	TRBJ2-1	16	CASSLDPGFGLNEQFF	TGTGCCAGCAGCTTAGACCCGGGCTTCGGATTGAATGAGCAGTTCTTC
TRBV4-1	once	NA	TRBJ1-4	13	CASSSQGGEKLFF	TGCGCCAGCAGCAGCCAGGGTGGAGAAAAACTGTTTTTT
TRBV27	NA	NA	TRBJ1-5	14	CASSFSGFNQPQHF	TGTGCCAGCAGTTTCAGCGGATTCAATCAGCCCCAGCATTTT